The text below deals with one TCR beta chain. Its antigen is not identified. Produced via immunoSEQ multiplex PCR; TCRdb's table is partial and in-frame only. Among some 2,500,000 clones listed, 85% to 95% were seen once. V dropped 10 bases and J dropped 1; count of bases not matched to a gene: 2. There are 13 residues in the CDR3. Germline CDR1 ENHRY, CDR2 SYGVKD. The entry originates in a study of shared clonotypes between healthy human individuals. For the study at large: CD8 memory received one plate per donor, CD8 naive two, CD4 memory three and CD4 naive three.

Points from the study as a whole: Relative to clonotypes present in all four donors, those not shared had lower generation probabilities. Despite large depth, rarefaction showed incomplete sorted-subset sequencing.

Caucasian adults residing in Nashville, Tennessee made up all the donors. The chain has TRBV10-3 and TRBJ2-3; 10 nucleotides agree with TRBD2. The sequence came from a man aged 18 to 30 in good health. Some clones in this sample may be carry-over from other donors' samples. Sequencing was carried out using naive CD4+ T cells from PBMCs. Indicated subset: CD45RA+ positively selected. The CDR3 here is CASGTSGTDTQYF. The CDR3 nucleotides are TGTGCCAGCGGGACTAGCGGCACAGATACGCAGTATTTT.